Sequencing of this T cell receptor (beta chain) was carried out in a study of blood T cell repertoires in COVID-19. On the study more broadly: From the United States, Italy and Spain came samples of acute and convalescent COVID-19. PBMCs, B-cell-depleted T cells, or T cells provided the cDNA or gDNA that made up the material.

The CDR3 totals 16 residues. The V end was cut by 1 base, the J end by 0 bases, with 9 bases between. Germline CDR1 SEHNR, CDR2 FQNEAQ (reference sequence). In the source study's methods: The authors estimated nucleated cell counts from reference gene primer amplification. The method was immunoSEQ multiplex PCR; TCRdb's version includes in-frame clones alone and lacks a portion of them. That table supplies the V and J calls and clone size; D and trimming were determined from the DNA. Among some 140,000 clones listed, about four fifths were seen once. The chain combines TRBV7-9 with TRBJ1-4; maybe TRBD1 (5 bases). Sequencing was carried out using peripheral blood. This clonotype was sampled from an older woman with acute or convalescent COVID-19. The CDR3 DNA is TGTGCCAGCAGCTTAGTTACGGGGGCAACTAATGAAAAACTGTTTTTT. It translates to CASSLVTGATNEKLFF.